The sequence of this TCR beta chain was determined in a study of blood T cell repertoires in COVID-19. Study at large: Sources were T cells, B-cell-depleted T cells, or PBMCs; the material itself was cDNA or gDNA.

Generated by immunoSEQ multiplex PCR, the TCRdb table keeps only in-frame clones and is missing some. The table shows roughly 250,000 clones, with 82% occurring only once. CDR1 is MDHEN and CDR2 is SYDVKM in the germline V gene. Trimming cost V 3 bases and J 5 bases, with 14 bases left between them. The CDR3 is 15 residues long. This clonotype was obtained from a woman aged 55-70 years with active or convalescent COVID-19. Sequencing input: peripheral blood. The rearrangement joins TRBV28 to TRBJ1-5; a weak D match, TRBD1 (5 bases). DNA of the CDR3: TGTGCCAGCAGTTTGTGGGGCGAAGGGGATCAGCCCCAGCATTTT. Its protein is CASSLWGEGDQPQHF.